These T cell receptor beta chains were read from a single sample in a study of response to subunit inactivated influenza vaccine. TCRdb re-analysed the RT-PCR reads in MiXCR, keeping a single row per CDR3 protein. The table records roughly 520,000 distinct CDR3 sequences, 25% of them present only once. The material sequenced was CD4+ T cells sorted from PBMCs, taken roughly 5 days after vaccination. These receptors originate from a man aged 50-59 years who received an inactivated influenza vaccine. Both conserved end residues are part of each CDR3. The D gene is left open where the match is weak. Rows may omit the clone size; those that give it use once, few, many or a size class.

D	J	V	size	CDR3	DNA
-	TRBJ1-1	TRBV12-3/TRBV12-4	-	CASTRIQGNTEAFF	TGTGCCAGCACCAGGATACAGGGGAACACTGAAGCTTTCTTT
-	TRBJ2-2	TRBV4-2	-	CASSHPNTGELFF	TGTGCCAGCAGCCACCCGAACACCGGGGAGCTGTTTTTT
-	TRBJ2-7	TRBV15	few	CATSSRNAVLSPGRTYEQYF	TGTGCCACCAGCTCACGTAATGCCGTGCTTTCCCCGGGACGGACCTACGAGCAGTACTTC
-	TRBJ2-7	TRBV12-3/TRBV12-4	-	CASSSRWVSYEQYF	TGTGCCAGCAGCTCCCGGTGGGTTTCCTACGAGCAGTACTTC
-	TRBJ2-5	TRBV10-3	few	CAISRERSWETQYF	TGTGCCATCAGTCGTGAGAGGAGCTGGGAGACCCAGTACTTC
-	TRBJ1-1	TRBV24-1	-	CATSAVNTEAFF	TGTGCCACCAGTGCGGTTAACACTGAAGCTTTCTTT
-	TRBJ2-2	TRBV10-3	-	CAISADRLAVGTGELFF	TGTGCCATCAGCGCTGACCGACTGGCGGTGGGCACCGGGGAGCTGTTTTTT
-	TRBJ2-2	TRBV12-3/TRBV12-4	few	CASSFATGLYTGELFF	TGTGCCAGCAGTTTTGCCACAGGGCTTTACACCGGGGAGCTGTTTTTT
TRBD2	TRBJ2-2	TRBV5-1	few	CASSSTGTSVTGELFF	TGCGCCAGCAGCTCCACCGGGACTAGCGTGACCGGGGAGCTGTTTTTT
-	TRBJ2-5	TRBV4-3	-	CASSQDTGETQYF	TGCGCCAGCAGCCAAGATACCGGTGAGACCCAGTACTTC
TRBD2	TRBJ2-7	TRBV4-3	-	CASSQLVAGGPHEQYF	TGCGCCAGCAGCCAATTAGTAGCGGGAGGGCCCCACGAGCAGTACTTC
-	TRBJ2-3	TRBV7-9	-	CASSLVLASTDTQYF	TGTGCCAGCAGCTTAGTGCTAGCGAGCACAGATACGCAGTATTTT
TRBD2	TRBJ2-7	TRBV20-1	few	CSARLAGRSSYEQYF	TGCAGTGCTAGACTAGCGGGCAGAAGCTCCTACGAGCAGTACTTC
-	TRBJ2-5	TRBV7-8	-	CASSFGTPGETQYF	TGTGCCAGCAGCTTCGGGACCCCCGGAGAGACCCAGTACTTC
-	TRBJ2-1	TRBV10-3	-	CAMGRDGYNEQFF	TGTGCCATGGGCCGGGACGGATACAATGAGCAGTTCTTC
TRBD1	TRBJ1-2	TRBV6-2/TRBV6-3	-	CASSLRGQANYGYTF	TGTGCCAGCAGCTTGAGGGGACAGGCCAACTATGGCTACACCTTC
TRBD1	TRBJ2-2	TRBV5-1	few	CASSSGQGYTGELFF	TGCGCCAGCAGCTCGGGACAGGGTTACACCGGGGAGCTGTTTTTT
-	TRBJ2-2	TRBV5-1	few	CASSPVVTGELFF	TGCGCCAGCAGCCCAGTGGTAACCGGGGAGCTGTTTTTT
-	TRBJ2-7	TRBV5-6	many	CASSSYSYEQYF	TGTGCCAGCAGTTCGTATAGCTACGAGCAGTACTTC
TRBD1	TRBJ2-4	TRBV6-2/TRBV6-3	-	CASKEGGVDIQYF	TGTGCCAGCAAGGAAGGGGGCGTTGACATTCAGTACTTC
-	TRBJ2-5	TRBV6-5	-	CASSYVTGQETQYF	TGTGCCAGCAGTTACGTTACAGGACAAGAGACCCAGTACTTC
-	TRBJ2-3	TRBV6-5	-	CASSYRGRSDTQYF	TGTGCCAGCAGTTACCGGGGGAGATCAGATACGCAGTATTTT
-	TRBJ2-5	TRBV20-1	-	CSAREPAGLQETQYF	TGCAGTGCTAGAGAGCCTGCAGGTCTCCAAGAGACCCAGTACTTC
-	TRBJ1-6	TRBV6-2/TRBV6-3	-	CATRDNNSPLHF	TGTGCCACCCGGGACAATAATTCACCCCTCCACTTT
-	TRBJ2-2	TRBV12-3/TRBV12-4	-	CASSMGRDTGELFF	TGTGCCAGCAGCATGGGCCGAGACACCGGGGAGCTGTTTTTT
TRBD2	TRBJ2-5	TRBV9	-	CASSPRWGGGETQYF	TGTGCCAGCAGCCCCCGATGGGGGGGTGGGGAGACCCAGTACTTC
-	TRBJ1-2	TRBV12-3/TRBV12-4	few	CASRLGANGYTF	TGTGCCAGCAGGCTTGGGGCCAATGGCTACACCTTC
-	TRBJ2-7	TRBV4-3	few	CASSQSHSPGYEQYF	TGCGCCAGCAGCCAGAGCCACTCTCCAGGATACGAGCAGTACTTC
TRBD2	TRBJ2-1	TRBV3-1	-	CASSQGASGGNNEQFF	TGTGCCAGCAGCCAAGGGGCTAGCGGGGGTAACAATGAGCAGTTCTTC